One and the same sample provided the 6 T cell receptor beta chains below, sequenced in a study of CD8+ T cells in alopecia areata. Treatment in this sample: oral pan-JAK inhibitor, 5-10 mg twice daily. Extracted from the samples, RNA was reverse transcribed into cDNA to serve as the sequencing template. Method: immunoSEQ multiplex PCR; TCRdb's copy keeps in-frame clones and lacks some. The sample includes some 180,000 clones, about half of them seen just once. This material consisted of CD8+ T cells sorted from blood, taken around week 54, from a patient treated with tofacitinib. Receptors originate from a human donor with alopecia areata.

This chain links TRBV10-2 with TRBJ2-5, with TRBD2 matching over 7 bases. Germline V gene lookup returns CDR1 WSHSY and CDR2 SAAADI. V dropped 3 bases and J dropped 2; count of bases not matched to a gene: 3. The CDR3 sequence is 14 residues long. As DNA, the CDR3 is TGCGCCAGCAGTGATGTGGGACTACAAGAGACCCAGTACTTC. Translated, it gives CASSDVGLQETQYF.

This clone was counted between two and nine times. This chain connects TRBV11-2 to TRBJ2-1; 12 nucleotides match TRBD2. Germline V gene sequence: CDR1 SGHAT, CDR2 FQNNGV. The CDR3 loop spans 19 amino acids. Trimming removed 1 base from V and 8 bases from J; junction bases left unmatched: 15. The CDR3 region has the DNA TGTGCCAGCAGCTTAGCCGGACTAGCGGGGCTCCCAAAGCAGTATGAGCAGTTCTTC. Its translation: CASSLAGLAGLPKQYEQFF.

This clone was counted a few times. The CDR3 DNA is TGCGCCAGCAGCTTGGTTGGTATGGGGATGCCAGATACGCAGTATTTT. As protein: CASSLVGMGMPDTQYF. V is TRBV5-1 and J is TRBJ2-3; D is unclear. The CDR3 consists of 16 residues. The V end was cut by 0 bases, the J end by 4 bases, with 15 bases between. The germline V gene has CDR1 SGHRS and CDR2 YFSETQ.

For the CDR3, the DNA is TGTGCCAGCAAGGCGGGGGAGAACACAGATACGCAGTATTTT. Translating gives CASKAGENTDTQYF. The chain has TRBV6-6 and TRBJ2-3, with 7 bases that match TRBD2. There are 14 residues in the CDR3. Losses at the gene ends were 7 bases for V and 2 bases for J; bases not matched to a gene: 6. Germline V gene sequence: CDR1 MNHNY, CDR2 SVGAGI (reference sequence).

This clone came up a few times. V is TRBV18 and J is TRBJ1-4; unclear D gene. Germline CDR1 and CDR2: KGHSH and LQKENI. The CDR3 loop spans 15 amino acids. Between the trimmed V and J ends, which lost 3 bases and 0 bases, there was a span of 8 bases. The CDR3 loop is CASSPLRATNEKLFF. CDR3 nucleotides: TGTGCCAGCTCACCCCTACGGGCAACTAATGAAAAACTGTTTTTT.

J is TRBJ1-1 and V is TRBV30, with a weak D call TRBD1 (5 bases). V shed 2 bases and J shed 0 bases, with 10 bases lying between them. This CDR3 has 14 residues. Germline CDR1 is GTSNPN and CDR2 is SVGIG (reference sequence). Here the CDR3 reads CAWSLWGMNTEAFF. CDR3 DNA: TGTGCCTGGAGTTTATGGGGGATGAACACTGAAGCTTTCTTT.